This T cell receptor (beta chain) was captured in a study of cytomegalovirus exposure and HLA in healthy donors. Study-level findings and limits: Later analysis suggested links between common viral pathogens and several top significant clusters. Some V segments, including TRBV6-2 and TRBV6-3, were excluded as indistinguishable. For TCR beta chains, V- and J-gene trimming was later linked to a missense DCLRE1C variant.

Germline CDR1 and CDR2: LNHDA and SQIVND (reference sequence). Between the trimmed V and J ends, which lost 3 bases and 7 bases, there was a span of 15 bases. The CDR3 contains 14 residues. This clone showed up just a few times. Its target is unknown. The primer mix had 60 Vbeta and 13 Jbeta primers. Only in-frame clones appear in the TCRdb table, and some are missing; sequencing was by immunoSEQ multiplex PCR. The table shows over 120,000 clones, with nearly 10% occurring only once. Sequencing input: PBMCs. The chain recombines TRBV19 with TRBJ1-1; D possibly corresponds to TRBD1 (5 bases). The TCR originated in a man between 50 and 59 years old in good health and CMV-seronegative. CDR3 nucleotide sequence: TGTGCCAGTAGTATGGATTGGAGACAGTTTGAAGCTTTCTTT. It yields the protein CASSMDWRQFEAFF.